The next 27 T cell receptor beta chains were all read from a single sample in a study of shared clonotypes between healthy human individuals. Here immunoSEQ multiplex PCR was the method, and the copy in TCRdb shows in-frame clones only, minus some. The sample has about 750,000 clones, about 91% seen once. Terminally differentiated effector memory CD45RA+ cells were excluded from the naive CD8 cells, which were CD45RO-negative and positively selected for CCR7. Sequencing input: naive CD8+ T cells sorted from blood. The receptors shown here come from a man aged 25 to 45 in good health.

In its sample, this clone was seen once. V is TRBV23-1 and J is TRBJ2-7; possibly TRBD2 for D (5 bases). TRBV23-1 counts as an open reading frame of uncertain function. The CDR3 runs to 14 residues. The ends were cut back, 4 bases at V and 4 bases at J, with 14 bases in the middle. The CDR3 here is CASSPQRAGYEQYF. CDR3 nucleotide sequence: TGCGCCAGCAGTCCCCAGAGGGCCGGGTACGAGCAGTACTTC.

The rearrangement uses TRBV27 and TRBJ1-5; D is unresolved. The CDR3 extends over 14 amino acids. CDR1 is MNHEY and CDR2 is SMNVEV in the germline V gene (reference sequence). The V and J ends lost 5 bases and 3 bases respectively, with 11 bases between them. CDR3 region: CASSLLAANQPQHF. CDR3 in DNA: TGTGCCAGCAGTCTCCTGGCAGCCAATCAGCCCCAGCATTTT.

The CDR3, as DNA: TGTGCCAGCAGCTTAATCGGCGATGAAGCTTTCTTT. Translating gives CASSLIGDEAFF. V usage is TRBV27 and J usage is TRBJ1-1, with D unclear. Germline V CDR1 and CDR2: MNHEY, SMNVEV (reference sequence). Trimming pared 6 bases from V and 7 bases from J, leaving 12 bases between. This CDR3 is 12 amino acids long.

The chain combines TRBV27 with TRBJ2-7, with 10 bases lining up with TRBD1. V shed 6 bases and J 6 bases; nucleotides not matched to a gene: 11. There are 15 residues in the CDR3. Germline CDR1 is MNHEY and CDR2 is SMNVEV (reference sequence). The CDR3 DNA is TGTGCCAGCAGCCTATACACCGGGACAGGGGTCGAGCAGTACTTC. It encodes CASSLYTGTGVEQYF.

The V call is TRBV30, the J call TRBJ2-7, with TRBD1 matching over 9 bases. Germline assignment: CDR1 GTSNPN and CDR2 SVGIG (reference sequence). Losses at the gene ends were 1 base for V and 3 bases for J; bases not matched to a gene: 13. This CDR3 spans 17 amino acids. CDR3 region: CAWSASMRQGGFYEQYF. The CDR3 DNA follows: TGTGCCTGGAGTGCCTCCATGAGACAGGGGGGTTTCTACGAGCAGTACTTC.

The chain joins TRBV5-1 to TRBJ2-1; TRBD2 matches 8 bases. The V segment lost 0 bases and the J segment 10 bases; nucleotides outside the gene matches: 12. Germline CDR1 SGHRS, CDR2 YFSETQ. This CDR3 has 16 amino acids. The chain's CDR3 is CASSLAGSGSVQEQFF. The CDR3, as DNA: TGCGCCAGCAGCTTGGCGGGAAGCGGGAGTGTACAGGAGCAGTTCTTC.

The chain recombines TRBV18 with TRBJ1-2, with D possibly TRBD1 on 5 matching bases. In germline, CDR1 is KGHSH, CDR2 LQKENI. CDR3 length: 14 amino acids. Trimming removed 2 bases from V and 3 bases from J, with 10 bases in between. The chain's CDR3 is CASSPSSGDYGYTF. The CDR3 DNA reads as TGTGCCAGCTCACCAAGTTCGGGGGACTATGGCTACACCTTC. Filled out from reference TRBV18 and TRBJ1-2, the complete variable domain reads NAGVMQNPRHLVRRRGQEARLRCSPMKGHSHVYWYRQLPEEGLKFMVYLQKENIIDESGMPKERFSAEFPKEGPSILRIQQVVRGDSAAYFCASSPSSGDYGYTFGSGTRLTVV.

This chain connects TRBV28 to TRBJ2-1; no firm D call. With 4 bases removed from V and 0 bases from J, the gap between germline ends came to 19 bases. CDR3 length: 18 residues. The germline V gene has CDR1 MDHEN and CDR2 SYDVKM. CDR3 protein: CASSYSRTIISSYNEQFF. The CDR3 DNA reads TGTGCCAGCAGTTATTCTAGGACCATTATTAGCTCCTACAATGAGCAGTTCTTC. Full variable domain (rest looked up from reference TRBV28 and TRBJ2-1): DVKVTQSSRYLVKRTGEKVFLECVQDMDHENMFWYRQDPGLGLRLIYFSYDVKMKEKGDIPEGYSVSREKKERFSLILESASTNQTSMYLCASSYSRTIISSYNEQFFGPGTRLTVL.

V is TRBV29-1 and J is TRBJ2-7, with 10 bases fitting TRBD2. From germline, CDR1 is SQVTM and CDR2 ANQGSEA. The CDR3 covers 13 residues. Germline trimming cut 6 bases from V and 7 bases from J; bases unmatched to any gene: 9. CDR3 DNA: TGCAGCGTCGCAAGCGGGAGGGCCCTAGAGCAGTACTTC. This sequence encodes CSVASGRALEQYF.

The chain carries TRBV6-1 and TRBJ1-5; D gene unclear. The CDR3 has 13 amino acids. Germline V lookup: CDR1 MNHNS, CDR2 SASEGT. The germline V and J ends were trimmed by 4 bases and 5 bases, with 9 bases remaining between them. For the CDR3, the DNA is TGTGCCAGCAGTGGGGGTAGTGATCAGCCCCAGCATTTT. Amino acid sequence: CASSGGSDQPQHF.

V gene TRBV27 combines with J gene TRBJ2-3; no definite D call. Germline V gene sequence: CDR1 MNHEY, CDR2 SMNVEV (reference sequence). The CDR3 runs 17 residues. V dropped 0 bases and J dropped 0 bases, with 13 bases sitting between them. The chain's CDR3 is CASSLSKSGESTDTQYF. The CDR3 DNA follows: TGTGCCAGCAGTTTATCGAAGTCAGGAGAGAGCACAGATACGCAGTATTTT.

This chain connects TRBV29-1 to TRBJ2-5, with a weak D call TRBD2 (6 bases). The V end lost 4 bases, the J end lost 4 bases, and 16 bases lay between the germline ends. Germline CDR1 SQVTM, CDR2 ANQGSEA. There are 14 residues in the CDR3. The CDR3 loop reads CSVARLVRGETQYF. The DNA of the CDR3 is TGCAGCGTTGCCCGACTAGTGAGGGGAGAGACCCAGTACTTC.

CDR3 protein: CASSITGVWTSYEQYF. The CDR3 DNA follows: TGTGCCAGCAGTATTACAGGGGTTTGGACTTCCTACGAGCAGTACTTC. This chain uses TRBV28 with TRBJ2-7; TRBD1 aligns across 7 bases. Per the germline V gene, CDR1 is MDHEN and CDR2 is SYDVKM. Germline trimming cut 5 bases from V and 1 base from J; bases unmatched to any gene: 11. The CDR3 consists of 16 residues.

As DNA, the CDR3 is TGCGCCAGCAGCCAAGATGGGGGGGAGAACACTGAAGCTTTCTTT. Translation gives CASSQDGGENTEAFF. This chain links TRBV4-1 with TRBJ1-1, with D possibly being TRBD1 (5 bases). CDR3 length equals 15 residues. Germline V gene sequence: CDR1 MGHRA, CDR2 YSYEKL. Trimming pared 0 bases from V and 1 base from J, leaving 9 bases between.

The chain links TRBV28 to TRBJ1-1; D is undetermined. V dropped 2 bases and J dropped 1 base, with 17 bases sitting between them. Germline assignment: CDR1 MDHEN and CDR2 SYDVKM. CDR3 length equals 17 residues. CDR3 nucleotide sequence: TGTGCCAGCAGTTTAATGAGAAAGCTCGGTGGGAACACTGAAGCTTTCTTT. This codes for CASSLMRKLGGNTEAFF. Full variable domain (outside the CDR3, taken from reference TRBV28 and TRBJ1-1): DVKVTQSSRYLVKRTGEKVFLECVQDMDHENMFWYRQDPGLGLRLIYFSYDVKMKEKGDIPEGYSVSREKKERFSLILESASTNQTSMYLCASSLMRKLGGNTEAFFGQGTRLTVV.

The chain employs TRBV5-6 and TRBJ1-1, with 9 bases aligning to TRBD1. After removal of 2 bases from V and 5 bases from J, the junction contained 7 bases not matched to a gene. The CDR3 totals 15 residues. Germline CDR1 is SGHDT and CDR2 is YYEEEE. The CDR3 sequence is CASSLQDRGRTEAFF. CDR3 coding DNA: TGTGCCAGCAGCTTACAGGACAGGGGTAGGACTGAAGCTTTCTTT.

The chain employs TRBV10-1 and TRBJ2-3; D uncertain. The V gene lost 3 bases and the J gene lost 2 bases, with 6 bases spanning the gap. This CDR3 is built from 13 residues. Germline loops: CDR1 WNHNN, CDR2 SYGVQD (reference sequence). The CDR3 DNA reads as TGCGCCAGCAGTGAAGGGCCCACAGATACGCAGTATTTT. This gives the protein CASSEGPTDTQYF.

This chain joins TRBV29-1 and TRBJ1-5; TRBD1 might be the D (5 bases). V lost 0 bases, J lost 2 bases, and 14 bases lay in between. The CDR3 is 16 amino acids. CDR1 and CDR2 from the germline V gene are SQVTM and ANQGSEA. The CDR3 DNA is TGCAGCGTTGAAGAGGGGCCGGTTTTGGGCAATCAGCCCCAGCATTTT. It encodes CSVEEGPVLGNQPQHF.

The chain uses TRBV9 and TRBJ2-7; TRBD2 aligns across 10 bases. Germline V gene lookup returns CDR1 SGDLS and CDR2 YYNGEE. J lost 2 bases, V lost 3 bases, and 5 bases had no gene match. The CDR3 runs to 15 residues. CDR3 residues: CASSASGSFTYEQYF. Here the CDR3 DNA reads TGTGCCAGCAGCGCTAGCGGGAGTTTTACCTACGAGCAGTACTTC.

The V and J genes are TRBV6-5 and TRBJ2-1; no firm D call. Germline CDR1 MNHEY, CDR2 SVGAGI. The CDR3 spans 13 residues. Between the trimmed V and J ends, which lost 8 bases and 4 bases, there was a span of 12 bases. DNA of the CDR3: TGTGCCAGCGGTGGCGCAGTGTACAATGAGCAGTTCTTC. It translates to CASGGAVYNEQFF.

The chain links TRBV7-9 to TRBJ2-7, with TRBD2 matching over 12 bases. The CDR3 spans 15 residues. Germline V lookup: CDR1 SEHNR, CDR2 FQNEAQ (reference sequence). J gave up 6 bases and V 5 bases, and 8 bases lay outside the gene matches. CDR3 nucleotides: TGTGCCAGCAGCCCCTGGACTAGCGGGATGTTCGAGCAGTACTTC. This encodes CASSPWTSGMFEQYF.

The chain employs TRBV29-1 and TRBJ2-1; D ambiguous. This CDR3 is 14 amino acids long. V gave up 7 bases and J gave up 0 bases, with 13 bases separating them. CDR1 is SQVTM and CDR2 is ANQGSEA in the germline V gene. The CDR3 DNA sequence: TGCAGCGGTGTCCAACCGAGCTCCTACAATGAGCAGTTCTTC. It specifies CSGVQPSSYNEQFF.

The chain recombines TRBV11-2 with TRBJ2-7; D is unclear. The CDR3 has 12 amino acids. V lost 2 bases and J lost 3, with 5 bases in between. CDR1 and CDR2 (germline): SGHAT, FQNNGV. CDR3 nucleotides: TGTGCCAGCAGCTTAACTCACTACGAGCAGTACTTC. It translates to CASSLTHYEQYF.

The V call is TRBV29-1, the J call TRBJ2-2; D unresolved. The CDR3 runs to 12 residues. Looked up from germline, CDR1 is SQVTM and CDR2 is ANQGSEA. Between the trimmed V and J ends, which lost 7 bases and 5 bases, there was a span of 11 bases. The CDR3: CSAALPTGELFF. The CDR3 DNA follows: TGCAGCGCGGCACTTCCAACCGGGGAGCTGTTTTTT.

This clone appeared once. This chain links TRBV2 with TRBJ2-7; D is uncertain. The V end was cut by 3 bases, the J end by 0 bases, with 9 bases between. The CDR3 runs to 14 residues. Germline CDR1 SNHLY, CDR2 FYNNEI. CDR3 coding DNA: TGTGCCAGCAGTGATGTCGGCAGCTCCTACGAGCAGTACTTC. The encoded protein is CASSDVGSSYEQYF.

This sequence joins TRBV7-2 and TRBJ2-7, with TRBD2 identical over 7 bases. The CDR3 loop spans 17 amino acids. V dropped 2 bases and J dropped 4; count of bases not matched to a gene: 14. Germline CDR1 is SGHTA and CDR2 is FQGNSA. The CDR3 nucleotides are TGTGCCAGCAGCTTAACGAGGCGGGAGTGGGGTGGGTACGAGCAGTACTTC. Translation: CASSLTRREWGGYEQYF.

The table lists this clone with a count of one. The chain recombines TRBV7-9 with TRBJ2-1; TRBD2 aligns across 10 bases. Germline loops: CDR1 SEHNR, CDR2 FQNEAQ (reference sequence). Trimming at V came to 3 bases and at J to 7 bases, leaving 12 bases not matched to a gene. The CDR3 is made up of 17 amino acids. The DNA of the CDR3 is TGTGCCAGCAGCTTCTCTCGTCCTAGCGGGAGTTTGAATGAGCAGTTCTTC. Protein product: CASSFSRPSGSLNEQFF. The whole variable domain, remainder taken from reference TRBV7-9 and TRBJ2-1, is DTGVSQNPRHKITKRGQNVTFRCDPISEHNRLYWYRQTLGQGPEFLTYFQNEAQLEKSRLLSDRFSAERPKGSFSTLEIQRTEQGDSAMYLCASSFSRPSGSLNEQFFGPGTRLTVL.